One and the same sample provided the 6 T cell receptor beta chains below, sequenced in a study of cytotoxic CD8 clonotypes in ibrutinib-treated CLL. The assay was immunoSEQ multiplex PCR, and TCRdb's table has in-frame clones only and misses some. The sample records some 300,000 clones, around four fifths being singletons. The source was PBMCs, collected before ibrutinib treatment. Receptors originate from a human donor with chronic lymphocytic leukemia.

CDR3 region: CASSSGGVNEQFF. The CDR3 region has the DNA TGTGCCAGCAGCTCCGGGGGAGTCAATGAGCAGTTCTTC. V usage is TRBV7-9 and J usage is TRBJ2-1; TRBD2 might be the D (6 bases). Germline CDR1 reads SEHNR; CDR2 reads FQNEAQ (reference sequence). This CDR3 comprises 13 residues. Trimming stripped 4 bases from V and 6 bases from J, with 10 bases between. Full variable domain (missing parts from reference TRBV7-9 and TRBJ2-1): DTGVSQNPRHKITKRGQNVTFRCDPISEHNRLYWYRQTLGQGPEFLTYFQNEAQLEKSRLLSDRFSAERPKGSFSTLEIQRTEQGDSAMYLCASSSGGVNEQFFGPGTRLTVL.

CDR3: CASSYSTPAMNTEAFF. The CDR3 bases are TGTGCCAGCAGTTACTCGACCCCAGCGATGAACACTGAAGCTTTCTTT. The chain has TRBV6-6 and TRBJ1-1; the D is unclear. The length of the CDR3 is 16 residues. V shed 0 bases and J shed 0 bases, with 11 bases lying between them. CDR1 and CDR2 (germline): MNHNY, SVGAGI (reference sequence).

The genes are TRBV27 and TRBJ2-2; 8 bases align to TRBD2. From germline, CDR1 is MNHEY and CDR2 SMNVEV (reference sequence). The CDR3 runs 16 residues. J lost 3 bases, V lost 2 bases, and 5 bases had no gene match. As DNA, the CDR3 is TGTGCCAGCAGTTTAGCGGCGGGAGGATACACCGGGGAGCTGTTTTTT. Its protein is CASSLAAGGYTGELFF.

This clone was found once. The J gene is TRBJ2-2, the V gene TRBV7-9; 8 bases align to TRBD2. The CDR3 sequence is 12 residues long. The germline V gene encodes CDR1 SEHNR and CDR2 FQNEAQ (reference sequence). With 7 bases clipped from V and 7 bases from J, the junction kept 2 bases outside the gene matches. The CDR3 here is CASNREGGELFF. The CDR3 DNA reads TGTGCCAGCAACCGGGAGGGCGGGGAGCTGTTTTTT.

V and J are TRBV11-2 and TRBJ1-4, with D hard to call. Trimming left V 5 bases short and J 1 base short, with 8 bases between. Looked up from germline, CDR1 is SGHAT and CDR2 is FQNNGV. The CDR3 sequence is 14 residues long. The CDR3 reads CASSKSLTNEKLFF. CDR3 nucleotide sequence: TGTGCCAGCAGCAAGAGCTTAACTAATGAAAAACTGTTTTTT. The whole variable domain, filled in from reference TRBV11-2 and TRBJ1-4, reads EAGVAQSPRYKIIEKRQSVAFWCNPISGHATLYWYQQILGQGPKLLIQFQNNGVVDDSQLPKDRFSAERLKGVDSTLKIQPAKLEDSAVYLCASSKSLTNEKLFFGSGTQLSVL.

This clone is a singleton in its sample. The genes are TRBV25-1 and TRBJ2-4, with 9 bases identical to TRBD2. The CDR3 is 17 residues long. Germline CDR1 and CDR2: MGHDK and SYGVNS. V shed 1 base and J 3 bases; nucleotides not matched to a gene: 7. CDR3 amino acids: CASSESGTSSFKNIQYF. The CDR3 DNA follows: TGTGCCAGCAGTGAATCTGGGACTAGCAGTTTCAAAAACATTCAGTACTTC.